This T cell receptor (beta chain) was sequenced in a study of molecular identifiers for immune sequencing clone quantification. In its sample, this clonotype was seen many times. TCRdb reprocessed the PCR reads via MiXCR and lists one record per CDR3 protein. This sample has roughly 40,000 distinct CDR3 sequences, with approximately 22% found just once. V dropped 1 base and J dropped 9 bases, with 10 bases sitting between them. The CDR3 length is 14 residues. Germline-derived CDR1 and CDR2 are LNHDA and SQIVND (reference sequence). The receptor was isolated from a human donor in good health. Some libraries in this study had Jurkat cell RNA spiked in. The specimen sequenced was naive CD8+ T cells from blood, with Jurkat cell RNA spiked in. As for subset: FACS-sorted CD8+CD4-CCR7+CD45RA+ naive T cells. The chain is built from TRBV19 and TRBJ1-6; tentative D call: TRBD1 (5 bases). The CDR3 loop is CASSIGAGPSPLHF. The CDR3 nucleotides read TGTGCCAGTAGTATAGGGGCGGGGCCTTCACCCCTCCACTTT.